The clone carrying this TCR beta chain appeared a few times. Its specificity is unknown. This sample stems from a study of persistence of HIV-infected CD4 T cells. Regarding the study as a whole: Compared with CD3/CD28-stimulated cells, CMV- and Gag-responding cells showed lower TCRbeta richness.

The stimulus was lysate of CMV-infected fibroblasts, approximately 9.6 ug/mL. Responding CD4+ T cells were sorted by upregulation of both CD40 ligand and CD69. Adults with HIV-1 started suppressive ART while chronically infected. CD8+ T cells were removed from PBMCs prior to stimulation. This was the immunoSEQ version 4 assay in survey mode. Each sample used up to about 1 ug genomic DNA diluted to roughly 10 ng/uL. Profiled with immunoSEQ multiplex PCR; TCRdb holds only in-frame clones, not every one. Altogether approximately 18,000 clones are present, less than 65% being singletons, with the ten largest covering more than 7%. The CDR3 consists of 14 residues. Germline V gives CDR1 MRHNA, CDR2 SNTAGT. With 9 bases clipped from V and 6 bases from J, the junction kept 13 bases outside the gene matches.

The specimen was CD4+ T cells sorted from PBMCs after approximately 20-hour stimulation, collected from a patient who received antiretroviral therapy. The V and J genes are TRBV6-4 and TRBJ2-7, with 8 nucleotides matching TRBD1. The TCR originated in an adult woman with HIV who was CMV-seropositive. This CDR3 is CARNRGQGGCEQYV. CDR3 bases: TGTGCCAGGAATCGCGGACAGGGAGGTTGCGAGCAGTACGTC.